This T cell receptor beta chain was identified in a study of T-cell memory formation after mild COVID-19. V was shortened by 1 base and J by 3 bases, with 6 bases between the two germline ends. The CDR3 consists of 14 residues. TCRdb reanalysed the 5' RACE reads using MiXCR and keeps one entry per CDR3 protein. The table has hundreds of thousands of distinct CDR3 sequences, about 20% seen once. This TCR came from an adult woman who had mild COVID-19 (a few samples of this study predate the infection). Cell type and time point are not known. Sequenced material: PBMCs or a T cell subset sorted from them (not recorded which). This chain uses TRBV12-3 or TRBV12-4 with TRBJ2-2; D might be TRBD1 (5 bases). The CDR3 DNA reads TGTGCCAGCAGTTTAGGGGGCTACACCGGGGAGCTGTTTTTT. Protein sequence: CASSLGGYTGELFF.